This is a list of T cell receptor beta chains from one sample in a study of T cell changes during pregnancy in multiple sclerosis. Libraries were prepared by immunoSEQ multiplex PCR; TCRdb keeps only in-frame clonotypes and omits some of them. The sample has 64,000 or so clones, around 92% seen once. The sequencing used peripheral blood, collected in the first trimester of pregnancy. The receptors here all came from a female donor with multiple sclerosis, enrolled in a pregnancy study. Both conserved end residues are part of each CDR3. Each record gives: V gene, D gene, clone size, J gene, CDR3 DNA, CDR3 protein. The D gene is left open where the match is weak. Expanded clones get a size class; other rows say once, few or many, or leave the size out.

V gene: TRBV6-4; D gene: TRBD1; clone size: once; J gene: TRBJ1-1; CDR3 DNA: TGTGCCAGCGGATGGGACAGGATAAACATGAACACTGAAGCTTTCTTT; CDR3 protein: CASGWDRINMNTEAFF
V gene: TRBV12-5; D gene: TRBD2; clone size: NA; J gene: TRBJ2-1; CDR3 DNA: TGTGCTAGTGGTTTGGAAGCGGGGATCACCTACAATGAGCAGTTCTTC; CDR3 protein: CASGLEAGITYNEQFF
V gene: TRBV28; D gene: TRBD1; clone size: few; J gene: TRBJ1-1; CDR3 DNA: TGTGCCAGCAGTCTTATTGTGCTGGGACAGGGCATGTTTATCTTT; CDR3 protein: CASSLIVLGQGMFIF
V gene: TRBV7-9; D gene: NA; clone size: NA; J gene: TRBJ1-2; CDR3 DNA: TGTGCCAGCAGCCTGGACAGTATTAACTATGGCTACACCTTC; CDR3 protein: CASSLDSINYGYTF
V gene: TRBV6-1; D gene: TRBD2; clone size: once; J gene: TRBJ2-1; CDR3 DNA: TGTGCCAGCAGTGATGTTGCGGGAGACAATGAGCAGTTCTTC; CDR3 protein: CASSDVAGDNEQFF
V gene: TRBV7-7; D gene: NA; clone size: NA; J gene: TRBJ1-3; CDR3 DNA: TGTGCTAGCAGCGTCGACAGCTCTGGAAACACCATATATTTT; CDR3 protein: CASSVDSSGNTIYF
V gene: TRBV19; D gene: NA; clone size: NA; J gene: TRBJ2-7; CDR3 DNA: TGTGCCAGTAGTATCGCAATTCGACGGGTCTACGAGCAGTACTTC; CDR3 protein: CASSIAIRRVYEQYF
V gene: TRBV7-6; D gene: NA; clone size: NA; J gene: TRBJ2-7; CDR3 DNA: TGTGCCAGCAGCTTGAACTCCCTTAGAGAGCAGTACTTC; CDR3 protein: CASSLNSLREQYF
V gene: TRBV4-2; D gene: NA; clone size: once; J gene: TRBJ1-2; CDR3 DNA: TGTGCCAGCAGCCAAGACAGGGTAAGCGGCTACACCTTC; CDR3 protein: CASSQDRVSGYTF
V gene: TRBV7-9; D gene: NA; clone size: NA; J gene: TRBJ1-2; CDR3 DNA: TGTGCCAGCAGAAAGACAGGAAGCTATGGCTACACCTTC; CDR3 protein: CASRKTGSYGYTF
V gene: TRBV4-2; D gene: NA; clone size: once; J gene: TRBJ2-7; CDR3 DNA: TGTGCCAGCAGCCAAGATAAAGGGGCCTACGAGCAGTACTTC; CDR3 protein: CASSQDKGAYEQYF
V gene: TRBV18; D gene: NA; clone size: few; J gene: TRBJ1-2; CDR3 DNA: TGTGCCAGCACAGGTACTCCTAACTATGGCTACACCTTC; CDR3 protein: CASTGTPNYGYTF
V gene: TRBV9; D gene: TRBD1; clone size: NA; J gene: TRBJ2-7; CDR3 DNA: TGTGCCAACCAAGGGGGGGACAGGGAGTCCTACGAGCAGTACTTC; CDR3 protein: CANQGGDRESYEQYF
V gene: TRBV28; D gene: TRBD1; clone size: NA; J gene: TRBJ2-3; CDR3 DNA: TGTGCCAGCAGCACAGGGGAGTTATTTCGGACAGATACGCAGTATTTT; CDR3 protein: CASSTGELFRTDTQYF
V gene: TRBV5-1; D gene: TRBD1; clone size: NA; J gene: TRBJ2-2; CDR3 DNA: TGCGCCAGCAGCTTGGGGGACAGGACGAACACCGGGGAGCTGTTTTTT; CDR3 protein: CASSLGDRTNTGELFF
V gene: TRBV18; D gene: NA; clone size: NA; J gene: TRBJ1-1; CDR3 DNA: TGTGCCAGCTCGCCAATACCCCCGAAGAGTGAAGCTTTCTTT; CDR3 protein: CASSPIPPKSEAFF
V gene: TRBV7-9; D gene: NA; clone size: NA; J gene: TRBJ1-1; CDR3 DNA: TGTGCCAGCGCATTAGTAGAGAACACTGAAGCTTTCTTT; CDR3 protein: CASALVENTEAFF
V gene: TRBV2; D gene: TRBD1; clone size: few; J gene: TRBJ1-1; CDR3 DNA: TGTGCCACACAGGGGTGGAACACTGAAGCTTTCTTT; CDR3 protein: CATQGWNTEAFF
V gene: TRBV9; D gene: TRBD2; clone size: NA; J gene: TRBJ2-1; CDR3 DNA: TGTGCCAGCAGCCCCGGGACTAGCGACTACAATGAGCAGTTCTTC; CDR3 protein: CASSPGTSDYNEQFF
V gene: TRBV10-2; D gene: NA; clone size: once; J gene: TRBJ1-2; CDR3 DNA: TGCGCCAGCAGTGCAGGGAAGGAGAACTATGGCTACACCTTC; CDR3 protein: CASSAGKENYGYTF
V gene: TRBV28; D gene: NA; clone size: NA; J gene: TRBJ1-5; CDR3 DNA: TGTGCCAGCAGTTCTAAAGACTACGGTTCCAATCAGCCCCAGCATTTT; CDR3 protein: CASSSKDYGSNQPQHF
V gene: TRBV28; D gene: TRBD1; clone size: NA; J gene: TRBJ2-7; CDR3 DNA: TGTGCCAGCAGTGGCTGGACAGGGCAATACGAGCAGTACTTC; CDR3 protein: CASSGWTGQYEQYF
V gene: TRBV18; D gene: TRBD1; clone size: NA; J gene: TRBJ2-3; CDR3 DNA: TGTGCCAGCTCACCACAGGGGGCCGGCACAGATACGCAGTATTTT; CDR3 protein: CASSPQGAGTDTQYF
V gene: TRBV7-3; D gene: NA; clone size: once; J gene: TRBJ2-1; CDR3 DNA: TGTGCCAGCAGCTCCTACGTCGGCTACAATGAGCAGTTCTTC; CDR3 protein: CASSSYVGYNEQFF
V gene: TRBV4-1; D gene: TRBD1; clone size: NA; J gene: TRBJ1-5; CDR3 DNA: TGCGCCAGCAGCCGGGACAGGGACAATCAGCCCCAGCATTTT; CDR3 protein: CASSRDRDNQPQHF
V gene: TRBV7-3; D gene: TRBD2; clone size: few; J gene: TRBJ2-1; CDR3 DNA: TGTGCCAGCAGCCCCAACCCGCTAGCGGGAGTAAATGAGCAGTTCTTC; CDR3 protein: CASSPNPLAGVNEQFF
V gene: TRBV4-3; D gene: TRBD2; clone size: NA; J gene: TRBJ2-5; CDR3 DNA: TGCGCCAGCAGCCAAGATCGGGGGCGCAGTCTAGCGGGAGTAAAGGAGACCCAGTACTTC; CDR3 protein: CASSQDRGRSLAGVKETQYF
V gene: TRBV11-2; D gene: NA; clone size: NA; J gene: TRBJ2-2; CDR3 DNA: TGTGCCAGCAGCTCGGCCCTAGTCACCGGGGAGCTGTTTTTT; CDR3 protein: CASSSALVTGELFF
V gene: TRBV4-3; D gene: NA; clone size: few; J gene: TRBJ2-3; CDR3 DNA: TGCGCCAGCAGCCAAGGGCTAACAGGAGCAGATACGCAGTATTTT; CDR3 protein: CASSQGLTGADTQYF
V gene: TRBV10-3; D gene: TRBD2; clone size: NA; J gene: TRBJ2-5; CDR3 DNA: TGTGCCATCAGTGGTAGCGGGAGTATAGAGACCCAGTACTTC; CDR3 protein: CAISGSGSIETQYF
V gene: TRBV9; D gene: TRBD2; clone size: NA; J gene: TRBJ2-2; CDR3 DNA: TGTGCCAGCAGCGTAGTAGCGGGAGCGGGGACCGGGGAGCTGTTTTTT; CDR3 protein: CASSVVAGAGTGELFF
V gene: TRBV27; D gene: TRBD2; clone size: NA; J gene: TRBJ2-1; CDR3 DNA: TGTGCCATCCGGACTAGCGGGTTGAATGAGCAGTTCTTC; CDR3 protein: CAIRTSGLNEQFF
V gene: TRBV27; D gene: TRBD1; clone size: NA; J gene: TRBJ2-1; CDR3 DNA: TGTGCCAGCAGTTCCCGAATAAGGACAGGGCAAAGCTCCTACAATGAGCAGTTCTTC; CDR3 protein: CASSSRIRTGQSSYNEQFF
V gene: TRBV5-1; D gene: TRBD1; clone size: NA; J gene: TRBJ1-1; CDR3 DNA: TGCGCCAGCAGCTTCGGACAGGGTGTTTCGTACACTGAAGCTTTCTTT; CDR3 protein: CASSFGQGVSYTEAFF
V gene: TRBV6-5; D gene: NA; clone size: NA; J gene: TRBJ2-3; CDR3 DNA: TGTGCCAGCAGTTACTCGAGTTTTGGCCTTACGAGGACGCAGTATTTT; CDR3 protein: CASSYSSFGLTRTQYF
V gene: TRBV28; D gene: NA; clone size: NA; J gene: TRBJ1-5; CDR3 DNA: TGTGCCAGCAGTTTAGTTACAGGTAGGAGCAATCAGCCCCAGCATTTT; CDR3 protein: CASSLVTGRSNQPQHF
V gene: TRBV7-6; D gene: TRBD2; clone size: NA; J gene: TRBJ2-1; CDR3 DNA: TGTGCCAGCAGCTTACAAATGGCGGGAGGGGGCAATGAGCAGTTCTTC; CDR3 protein: CASSLQMAGGGNEQFF
V gene: TRBV27; D gene: TRBD1; clone size: NA; J gene: TRBJ2-2; CDR3 DNA: TGTGCCAGCAGTTCCCCCGGGACAGGGGGCACCGGGGAGCTGTTTTTT; CDR3 protein: CASSSPGTGGTGELFF
V gene: TRBV6-6; D gene: NA; clone size: NA; J gene: TRBJ1-3; CDR3 DNA: TGTGCCAGCAGTCCCACGTCAGGCTCTGGAAACACCATATATTTT; CDR3 protein: CASSPTSGSGNTIYF
V gene: TRBV13; D gene: NA; clone size: NA; J gene: TRBJ2-5; CDR3 DNA: TGTGCCAGCAGCTTAGAGGGGGAGACCCAGTACTTC; CDR3 protein: CASSLEGETQYF
V gene: TRBV28; D gene: NA; clone size: NA; J gene: TRBJ1-1; CDR3 DNA: TGTGCCAGCAGTACTAAATTAATGAACACTGAAGCTTTCTTT; CDR3 protein: CASSTKLMNTEAFF
V gene: TRBV6-1; D gene: NA; clone size: NA; J gene: TRBJ2-7; CDR3 DNA: TGTGCCAGCAGTGAACAGGCCGCGGAAGGGGTCGAGCAGTACTTC; CDR3 protein: CASSEQAAEGVEQYF
V gene: TRBV7-9; D gene: TRBD2; clone size: NA; J gene: TRBJ2-1; CDR3 DNA: TGTGCCAGCAGCTTAGGGGGTAGCGGGACCCCATACAATGAGCAGTTCTTC; CDR3 protein: CASSLGGSGTPYNEQFF
V gene: TRBV20-1; D gene: NA; clone size: NA; J gene: TRBJ1-4; CDR3 DNA: TGCAGTGCCCAAAGGGGGTTAGAACTGTTTTTT; CDR3 protein: CSAQRGLELFF
V gene: TRBV7-3; D gene: TRBD2; clone size: NA; J gene: TRBJ2-2; CDR3 DNA: TGTGCCAGCAGCCGCGGGGGAGGGCCGGGGGAGCTGTTTTTT; CDR3 protein: CASSRGGGPGELFF
V gene: TRBV7-2; D gene: TRBD2; clone size: NA; J gene: TRBJ2-7; CDR3 DNA: TGTGCCAGCAGCTTAGGCGGGAGGACCTACGAGCAGTACTTC; CDR3 protein: CASSLGGRTYEQYF
V gene: TRBV27; D gene: NA; clone size: NA; J gene: TRBJ1-3; CDR3 DNA: TGTGCCAGCAGTTTCACAGGGGGAAACACCATATATTTT; CDR3 protein: CASSFTGGNTIYF
V gene: TRBV19; D gene: TRBD2; clone size: NA; J gene: TRBJ2-2; CDR3 DNA: TGTGCCAGTAGTATAAGGGGGACTAGCGGGACCGGGGAGCTGTTTTTT; CDR3 protein: CASSIRGTSGTGELFF
V gene: TRBV6-6; D gene: NA; clone size: NA; J gene: TRBJ1-5; CDR3 DNA: TGTGCCAGCAGTTACCCGGGGGGGGGCAATCAGCCCCAGCATTTT; CDR3 protein: CASSYPGGGNQPQHF
V gene: TRBV29-1; D gene: TRBD1; clone size: NA; J gene: TRBJ2-1; CDR3 DNA: TGCAGCGTTGAAGGTGGACAGGGGGGCTCCTACAATGAGCAGTTCTTC; CDR3 protein: CSVEGGQGGSYNEQFF
V gene: TRBV7-8; D gene: TRBD2; clone size: NA; J gene: TRBJ2-2; CDR3 DNA: TGTGCCAGCAGCTTCGGACTAGCGGGGAACACCGGGGAGCTGTTTTTT; CDR3 protein: CASSFGLAGNTGELFF
V gene: TRBV25-1; D gene: NA; clone size: NA; J gene: TRBJ2-5; CDR3 DNA: TGTGCCAGCAGTGGCGGAGGGAAGGATAGCGGACAAGAGACCCAGTACTTC; CDR3 protein: CASSGGGKDSGQETQYF
V gene: TRBV28; D gene: NA; clone size: NA; J gene: TRBJ1-4; CDR3 DNA: TGTGCCAGCAGTTTAAGTGGAGCAGGGAAGAGTGAAAAACTGTTTTTT; CDR3 protein: CASSLSGAGKSEKLFF
V gene: TRBV4-2; D gene: NA; clone size: NA; J gene: TRBJ2-1; CDR3 DNA: TGTGCCAGCAGCCAGAAGGCTACTAGTCCGGCACCCCGTCAGCAATTCTTC; CDR3 protein: CASSQKATSPAPRQQFF
V gene: TRBV2; D gene: NA; clone size: NA; J gene: TRBJ2-3; CDR3 DNA: TGTGCCAGCCTGCCCCAGGGGTTTGGTGCCACAGATACGCAGTATTTT; CDR3 protein: CASLPQGFGATDTQYF
V gene: TRBV10-1; D gene: NA; clone size: NA; J gene: TRBJ2-7; CDR3 DNA: TGCGCCAGCAGGTCCCGGATAACAGGGCCCTACGAGCAGTACTTC; CDR3 protein: CASRSRITGPYEQYF
V gene: TRBV29-1; D gene: NA; clone size: NA; J gene: TRBJ2-3; CDR3 DNA: TGCAGCGTTGAATGGGCAGGATTAGAAGATACGCAGTATTTT; CDR3 protein: CSVEWAGLEDTQYF